These 31 T cell receptor beta chains were all obtained from the same sample, sequenced in a study of blood T cell repertoires in COVID-19. Here immunoSEQ multiplex PCR was the method, and the copy in TCRdb shows in-frame clones only, minus some. The sample consists of 98,000 or so clones, around 83% of them appearing once. The sequencing input was peripheral blood. The receptors here all came from a woman aged 80 or over with active or convalescent COVID-19.

The gene calls are TRBV2 and TRBJ1-1; a weak D match, TRBD1 (5 bases). CDR1 and CDR2 from the germline V gene are SNHLY and FYNNEI. This CDR3 contains 15 residues. Trimming cost V 4 bases and J 1 base, with 13 bases left between them. The CDR3 DNA follows: TGTGCCAGCAGTGGCCGGGAGGGACCGAACACTGAAGCTTTCTTT. Residues: CASSGREGPNTEAFF.

This clone was recorded once. This chain links TRBV5-4 with TRBJ2-1; D uncertain. This CDR3 spans 16 amino acids. The V end was cut by 4 bases, the J end by 3 bases, with 17 bases between. Germline CDR1 and CDR2: SGHNT and YYREEE (reference sequence). The CDR3: CASSLGPRKDYNEQFF. The CDR3, as DNA: TGTGCCAGCAGCCTGGGCCCGAGGAAGGACTACAATGAGCAGTTCTTC.

The V gene is TRBV3-1 (or the pseudogene TRBV3-2), the J gene TRBJ1-2; 8 bases map to TRBD1. CDR1 is LGHDT and CDR2 is YNNKEL in the germline V gene (reference sequence). The V and J ends lost 4 bases and 4 bases, in that order; junction bases with no gene match: 2. The CDR3 is 13 residues long. The DNA of the CDR3 is TGTGCCAGCAGCCGGGACAGGCGCTATGGCTACACCTTC. Amino acids: CASSRDRRYGYTF.

The chain employs TRBV4-1 and TRBJ2-7; 11 bases align to TRBD2. The ends lost 0 bases at V and 6 bases at J; junction bases unmatched: 7. This CDR3 is 16 amino acids long. Germline CDR1 MGHRA, CDR2 YSYEKL. The CDR3 reads CASSQDLSGGAAEQYF. CDR3 coding DNA: TGCGCCAGCAGCCAAGACCTTAGCGGGGGGGCAGCCGAGCAGTACTTC.

V is TRBV28 and J is TRBJ1-2; D is ambiguous. Germline V CDR1 and CDR2: MDHEN, SYDVKM. Between the trimmed V and J ends, which lost 3 bases and 8 bases, there was a span of 16 bases. This CDR3 has 14 residues. The CDR3 sequence: CASSFGLGGGGYTF. The DNA for the CDR3 is TGTGCCAGCAGTTTCGGTCTCGGTGGCGGCGGCTACACCTTC.

V and J are TRBV24-1 and TRBJ2-5, with D hard to call. Per germline, CDR1 KGHDR and CDR2 SFDVKD. The ends were cut back, 2 bases at V and 10 bases at J, with 10 bases in the middle. CDR3 length: 12 residues. Here the CDR3 DNA reads TGTGCCACCAGTGATTCCACAGAGTACCAGTACTTC. Amino acids: CATSDSTEYQYF.

The chain uses TRBV28 and TRBJ2-3, with D perhaps TRBD2 (6 bases). This CDR3 region has 15 residues. Germline CDR1 and CDR2: MDHEN and SYDVKM. The ends were cut back, 6 bases at V and 3 bases at J, with 16 bases in the middle. CDR3 sequence: CASSPTGRMTDTQYF. CDR3 bases: TGTGCCAGCAGCCCGACGGGGAGGATGACAGATACGCAGTATTTT.

A remark on this clone: Germline and junction disagree at one end, which may indicate a read error. The CDR3 region has the DNA TGTGCCAGTAGTCCCGGGGGGCGCGGTACAGAAACGCAGTATTTT. This gives the protein CASSPGGRGTETQYF. The gene calls are TRBV19 and TRBJ2-3, with D perhaps TRBD2 (7 bases). The CDR3 has 15 amino acids. Germline V gene lookup returns CDR1 LNHDA and CDR2 SQIVND (reference sequence).

This sequence joins TRBV4-3 and TRBJ1-6, with 7 bases matching TRBD1. In germline, CDR1 is LGHNA, CDR2 YSLEER. V was pared by 0 bases and J by 8 bases, with 7 bases of the junction left unmatched. The CDR3 consists of 16 residues. The CDR3 reads CASSQDSQGVHSPLHF. In nucleotides, the CDR3 is TGCGCCAGCAGCCAAGATTCCCAGGGGGTCCATTCACCCCTCCACTTT.

The chain uses TRBV6-2 or TRBV6-3 and TRBJ1-5; D remains ambiguous. V was cut by 0 bases and J by 4 bases, with 10 bases left in between. This CDR3 is built from 15 residues. The V gene's germline CDR1 is MNHEY and CDR2 SVGEGT. In DNA, the CDR3 is TGTGCCAGCAGTTACTCGAGGGCCCTAAATCAGCCCCAGCATTTT. Its translation is CASSYSRALNQPQHF.

The V call is TRBV30, the J call TRBJ1-2; TRBD1 aligns across 7 bases. Per germline, CDR1 GTSNPN and CDR2 SVGIG (reference sequence). V shed 3 bases and J 8 bases; nucleotides not matched to a gene: 15. CDR3 length: 15 amino acids. The CDR3 loop is CAWRTGQATAAGYTF. The CDR3, as DNA: TGTGCCTGGAGAACTGGACAGGCAACGGCCGCGGGCTACACCTTC.

The chain is built from TRBV27 and TRBJ1-4, with a weak D call TRBD1 (5 bases). Germline values: CDR1 MNHEY, CDR2 SMNVEV (reference sequence). V shed 1 base and J shed 3 bases, with 9 bases lying between them. The CDR3 contains 15 residues. The CDR3 nucleotides are TGTGCCAGCAGTTTATATCAGGGTGCTAATGAAAAACTGTTTTTT. Residues: CASSLYQGANEKLFF.

Only a few counts were recorded for this clone. V and J are TRBV6-5 and TRBJ1-3; a weak D match, TRBD1 (5 bases). CDR3 length: 15 residues. Trimming took 8 bases from V and 1 from J, leaving 15 bases between them. The germline V gene has CDR1 MNHEY and CDR2 SVGAGI. CDR3 in amino acids: CASGQDGTSGNTIYF. The CDR3 nucleotides are TGTGCCAGCGGTCAGGACGGGACTTCTGGAAACACCATATATTTT.

The chain uses TRBV20-1 and TRBJ2-1; 10 bases match TRBD2. V was clipped by 3 bases and J by 9 bases; unmatched bases: 14. In germline, CDR1 is DFQATT, CDR2 SNEGSKA (reference sequence). The CDR3 extends over 16 amino acids. CDR3 bases: TGCAGTGCTAGTAAAAGACGCACTAGCGGGATCGCTGAGCAGTTCTTC. Its protein product is CSASKRRTSGIAEQFF.

The J gene is TRBJ2-7, the V gene TRBV5-6; no reliable D call. The germline V gene has CDR1 SGHDT and CDR2 YYEEEE. This CDR3 contains 12 residues. V was pared by 0 bases and J by 7 bases, with 8 bases between. CDR3 sequence: CASSLGFREQYF. CDR3 sequence (DNA): TGTGCCAGCAGCTTGGGGTTTCGGGAGCAGTACTTC. The full variable domain, in which reference TRBV5-6 and TRBJ2-7 provide the parts outside the CDR3, is DAGVTQSPTHLIKTRGQQVTLRCSPKSGHDTVSWYQQALGQGPQFIFQYYEEEERQRGNFPDRFSGHQFPNYSSELNVNALLLGDSALYLCASSLGFREQYFGPGTRLTVT.

CDR3 coding DNA: TGCGCCAGCAGCTTGGGGGACATCAATCAGCCCCAGCATTTT. It yields the protein CASSLGDINQPQHF. The chain combines TRBV5-1 with TRBJ1-5; the D gene is possibly TRBD1 (6 bases). CDR1 and CDR2 from the germline V gene are SGHRS and YFSETQ. V lost 0 bases, J lost 3 bases, and 7 bases lay in between. The CDR3 length is 14 residues.

The rearrangement links TRBV5-1 to TRBJ2-1; 7 positions agree with TRBD2. The germline gives CDR1 SGHRS, CDR2 YFSETQ. Losses at the gene ends were 1 base for V and 3 bases for J; bases not matched to a gene: 4. This CDR3 has 15 residues. The DNA of the CDR3 is TGCGCCAGCAGCTTGAGACGGGGGGTCTACAATGAGCAGTTCTTC. Translation gives CASSLRRGVYNEQFF.

CDR3 nucleotides: TGTGCCAGCAGCCAAGGGACACACCAAGAGACCCAGTACTTC. Translated: CASSQGTHQETQYF. This chain links TRBV11-3 with TRBJ2-5; TRBD1 might be the D (6 bases). The V gene lost 5 bases and the J gene lost 0 bases, with 10 bases spanning the gap. The CDR3 runs to 14 residues. Germline V gene sequence: CDR1 SGHNT, CDR2 YENEEA.

J is TRBJ2-3 and V is TRBV6-5; D call uncertain. V lost 0 bases, J lost 0 bases, and 4 bases lay in between. The CDR3 is 14 amino acids. Germline assignment: CDR1 MNHEY and CDR2 SVGAGI. In DNA, the CDR3 is TGTGCCAGCAGTTACTCGTCTAGCACAGATACGCAGTATTTT. Protein product: CASSYSSSTDTQYF.

This clone was counted a single time. The J gene is TRBJ1-2, the V gene TRBV28, with TRBD1 matching over 8 bases. Per the germline V gene, CDR1 is MDHEN and CDR2 is SYDVKM. V shed 3 bases, J shed 5 bases, and the junction held 14 bases outside the gene matches. The CDR3 sequence is 17 residues long. The CDR3 DNA is TGTGCCAGCAGTTTTCAGAGACAGGGGTACTCAAATTATGGCTACACCTTC. It yields the protein CASSFQRQGYSNYGYTF.

This chain links TRBV27 with TRBJ2-7; no clear D gene. CDR1 MNHEY and CDR2 SMNVEV come from the germline V gene (reference sequence). CDR3 size: 15 residues. Trimming took 2 bases from V and 0 from J, leaving 11 bases between them. CDR3 residues: CASSLTGAHSYEQYF. For the CDR3, the DNA is TGTGCCAGCAGTTTAACCGGAGCCCACTCCTACGAGCAGTACTTC.

The chain combines TRBV6-2 or TRBV6-3 with TRBJ1-2; 7 bases match TRBD1. The germline V gene encodes CDR1 MNHEY and CDR2 SVGEGT. V lost 2 bases, J lost 0 bases, and 6 bases stayed unmatched. The length of the CDR3 is 16 residues. CDR3 nucleotide sequence: TGTGCCAGCAGTTACGCACAGGGGCAAACTAACTATGGCTACACCTTC. This sequence encodes CASSYAQGQTNYGYTF.

This clone was counted only a few times. The rearrangement uses TRBV14 and TRBJ2-7, with D possibly being TRBD1 (6 bases). The CDR3 consists of 16 residues. Germline CDR1 is SGHDN and CDR2 is FVKESK. V lost 0 bases and J 5 bases, leaving 17 bases between the germline ends. CDR3: CASSQDLGQGSHEQYF. The DNA of the CDR3 is TGTGCCAGCAGCCAAGATCTGGGCCAGGGGAGCCACGAGCAGTACTTC.

J is TRBJ2-1 and V is TRBV29-1, with D unresolved. Germline CDR1 and CDR2: SQVTM and ANQGSEA. Trimming removed 5 bases at V and 15 bases at J, with 8 bases between. The CDR3 runs to 8 residues. The CDR3 spells CSVSAGFF. CDR3 in DNA: TGCAGCGTTTCAGCAGGGTTCTTC.

The V call is TRBV10-1, the J call TRBJ2-2; 9 nucleotides agree with TRBD2. This CDR3 contains 17 residues. CDR1 is WNHNN and CDR2 is SYGVQD in the germline V gene (reference sequence). V shed 0 bases, J shed 4 bases, and the junction held 6 bases outside the gene matches. The CDR3 region is CASSESASGTGTGELFF. The DNA of the CDR3 is TGCGCCAGCAGTGAGTCAGCTAGCGGGACGGGCACCGGGGAGCTGTTTTTT.

The V gene is TRBV12-3 or TRBV12-4, the J gene TRBJ2-5, with D unresolved. The V gene lost 2 bases and the J gene lost 9 bases, with 10 bases spanning the gap. This CDR3 is 12 amino acids long. CDR3 in amino acids: CASSLSAGPQYF. CDR3 nucleotides: TGTGCCAGCAGTTTATCCGCTGGCCCCCAGTACTTC.

The rearrangement joins TRBV9 to TRBJ2-1, with 7 bases aligning to TRBD1. Germline values: CDR1 SGDLS, CDR2 YYNGEE. The V gene end was trimmed by 0 bases and the J gene end by 3 bases; junction bases not matched to a gene: 6. There are 16 residues in the CDR3. The CDR3 spells CASSVASGTDYNEQFF. In nucleotides, the CDR3 is TGTGCCAGCAGCGTAGCGTCCGGGACAGACTACAATGAGCAGTTCTTC.

This chain connects TRBV2 to TRBJ1-4; D unclear. This CDR3 has 11 residues. Looked up from germline, CDR1 is SNHLY and CDR2 is FYNNEI. The ends were cut back, 8 bases at V and 6 bases at J, with 7 bases in the middle. CDR3 nucleotide sequence: TGTGCCAGCGGCCAGGATGAAAAACTGTTTTTT. Translated: CASGQDEKLFF.

CDR3 protein: CASIDRGSNYGYTF. In DNA, the CDR3 is TGTGCCAGCATCGACAGGGGTTCTAACTATGGCTACACCTTC. V is TRBV6-6 and J is TRBJ1-2; 8 bases are a match to TRBD1. CDR1 is MNHNY and CDR2 is SVGAGI in the germline V gene (reference sequence). V dropped 7 bases and J dropped 0; count of bases not matched to a gene: 4. The CDR3 runs to 14 residues.

This clone was counted once. The V call is TRBV14, the J call TRBJ2-1, with a weak D call TRBD2 (6 bases). There are 18 residues in the CDR3. Germline CDR1 reads SGHDN; CDR2 reads FVKESK. Trimming shortened V by 4 bases and J by 8 bases, and 27 bases separated the two germline ends. The CDR3 here is CASSPRPGTHRLVYEQFF. The CDR3 DNA reads TGTGCCAGCAGCCCGAGACCTGGGACTCATCGACTGGTGTATGAGCAGTTCTTC.

This clone was seen many times. The chain carries TRBV28 and TRBJ1-4, with a weak D call TRBD1 (6 bases). CDR1 is MDHEN, CDR2 SYDVKM, per germline. V was cut by 5 bases and J by 10 bases, with 17 bases left in between. The CDR3 is 14 residues long. The CDR3 is CASSPPSRGGKLFF. CDR3 nucleotides: TGTGCCAGCAGTCCCCCCAGCCGAGGGGGAAAACTGTTTTTT.